Below are 17 T cell receptor beta chains sequenced from a single sample in a study of Graves' ophthalmopathy and Graves' hyperthyroidism. TCR beta CDR3 regions were amplified from RNA transcripts. Second-round multiplex PCR followed a first-round RT-PCR using HTBI primers. TCRdb analysed the multiplex PCR reads with MiXCR anew, one entry per CDR3 protein. The sample gives approximately 480,000 distinct CDR3 sequences, approximately 15% of which show up once; 8% to 10% is in the top ten. The sample was blood. The receptors come from a young woman with Graves' ophthalmopathy.

The rearrangement links TRBV11-2 to TRBJ1-1; D is unclear. Trimming removed 1 base from V and 0 bases from J, with 12 bases in between. Germline V CDR1 and CDR2: SGHAT, FQNNGV. The CDR3 runs to 16 residues. CDR3 coding DNA: TGTGCCAGCAGCTTAGGGTTAGGGCAGATGAACACTGAAGCTTTCTTT. This translates into CASSLGLGQMNTEAFF. The complete variable domain, with remaining parts taken from reference TRBV11-2 and TRBJ1-1, reads EAGVAQSPRYKIIEKRQSVAFWCNPISGHATLYWYQQILGQGPKLLIQFQNNGVVDDSQLPKDRFSAERLKGVDSTLKIQPAKLEDSAVYLCASSLGLGQMNTEAFFGQGTRLTVV.

A note on this clonotype: A junction end diverges from the germline sequence, so it may reflect a read error. This chain joins TRBV11-2 and TRBJ2-7; TRBD1 agrees at 7 bases. CDR1 and CDR2 from the germline V gene are SGHAT and FQNNGV. The length of the CDR3 is 13 residues. The chain's CDR3 is CASSFQGETSPDF. The CDR3 DNA follows: TGTGCCAGCAGCTTCCAGGGGGAGACGTCCCCCGACTTC.

This clonotype has ten or more counts. This may be a read error: a much more frequent sequence differs by one nucleotide. The genes are TRBV6-1 and TRBJ2-7; D is perhaps TRBD2 (5 bases). The CDR3 contains 12 residues. Germline V gene sequence: CDR1 MNHNS, CDR2 SASEGT. CDR3 amino acids: CASGDGVYEQYF. The CDR3 region has the DNA TGTGCCAGCGGTGACGGGGTCTACGAGCAGTACTTC.

This clonotype occurred many times. This sequence joins TRBV27 and TRBJ1-1, with D possibly TRBD1 on 5 matching bases. The germline V gene encodes CDR1 MNHEY and CDR2 SMNVEV (reference sequence). Deletions cut 2 bases from V and 6 bases from J, with 13 bases between. The CDR3 has 14 amino acids. This CDR3 is CASSLGGRHSEAFF. As DNA, the CDR3 is TGTGCCAGCAGTTTAGGGGGACGACACTCTGAAGCTTTCTTT.

This clonotype was found many times. This chain links TRBV2 with TRBJ1-6; no clear D. V was shortened by 5 bases and J by 10 bases, with 15 bases between the two germline ends. This CDR3 has 14 residues. Germline CDR1 and CDR2: SNHLY and FYNNEI. DNA of the CDR3: TGTGCCAGCAGTAGCGACCCGTGGGCGTCACCCCTCCACTTT. Translation gives CASSSDPWASPLHF.

This clonotype showed up many times. The chain links TRBV27 to TRBJ1-6; 9 positions agree with TRBD1. The ends lost 3 bases at V and 4 bases at J; junction bases unmatched: 16. This CDR3 has 20 amino acids. Germline-derived CDR1 and CDR2 are MNHEY and SMNVEV (reference sequence). CDR3 nucleotides: TGTGCCAGCAGTTTTCTCCAGATCCGACAGGGGGTTGGATATAATTCACCCCTCCACTTT. As protein: CASSFLQIRQGVGYNSPLHF.

In this sample, this clonotype turned up many times. CDR3 residues: CSAHAIGANTGELFF. The CDR3 DNA reads TGCAGTGCCCACGCAATAGGCGCGAACACCGGGGAGCTGTTTTTT. The rearrangement uses TRBV20-1 and TRBJ2-2; D is unresolved. The V gene lost 6 bases and the J gene lost 0 bases, with 14 bases spanning the gap. The V gene's germline CDR1 is DFQATT and CDR2 SNEGSKA (reference sequence). The CDR3 has 15 amino acids.

The table lists this clonotype with many counts. This rearrangement joins TRBV6-1 to TRBJ1-5; a possible D gene is TRBD1 (6 bases). CDR1 is MNHNS and CDR2 is SASEGT in the germline V gene. This CDR3 contains 14 residues. Trimming took 6 bases from V and 6 from J, leaving 15 bases between them. For the CDR3, the DNA is TGTGCCAGCAGAGACTACAGGGATGGTCAGCCCCAGCATTTT. This translates into CASRDYRDGQPQHF.

This clonotype was recorded at least ten times. The rearrangement uses TRBV7-2 and TRBJ1-1; no definite D call. The germline V gene encodes CDR1 SGHTA and CDR2 FQGNSA. The V end lost 5 bases, the J end lost 0 bases, and 7 bases lay between the germline ends. The CDR3 is 13 amino acids. The CDR3, as DNA: TGTGCCAGCAGCGACATTTTGAACACTGAAGCTTTCTTT. This encodes CASSDILNTEAFF.

This clonotype occurred a few times. A junction boundary mismatches the germline segment, possibly from a read error. The chain's CDR3 is CASSIASGLAKNIKYF. Written as DNA, the CDR3 is TGTGCCAGTAGTATAGCAAGCGGGCTAGCCAAAAACATTAAGTACTTC. The chain recombines TRBV19 with TRBJ2-4, with D possibly matching TRBD2 (6 bases). CDR1 and CDR2 (germline): LNHDA, SQIVND (reference sequence). CDR3 size: 16 residues.

This clonotype was detected only a few times. The gene calls are TRBV29-1 and TRBJ2-7, with D tentatively TRBD2 (5 bases). This CDR3 is 12 amino acids long. V lost 7 bases and J 2 bases, leaving 12 bases between the germline ends. Germline loops: CDR1 SQVTM, CDR2 ANQGSEA. The CDR3, as DNA: TGCAGCGCCGTGGGAGAGACCTACGAGCAGTACTTC. Translation gives CSAVGETYEQYF.

This clonotype was counted ten times or more. The rearrangement uses TRBV27 and TRBJ2-2, with 12 bases lining up with TRBD2. Germline CDR1 and CDR2: MNHEY and SMNVEV (reference sequence). Trimming cost V 6 bases and J 4 bases; bases outside gene matches: 9. The CDR3 spans 17 residues. CDR3 sequence reads: CASRQGTSGLSTGELFF. DNA of the CDR3: TGTGCCAGCAGGCAAGGGACTAGCGGGTTGAGCACCGGGGAGCTGTTTTTT.

The rearrangement uses TRBV5-1 and TRBJ2-2, with D possibly being TRBD2 (6 bases). The CDR3 length is 15 residues. Trimming stripped 5 bases from V and 3 bases from J, with 14 bases between. CDR1 and CDR2 (germline): SGHRS, YFSETQ. CDR3 DNA sequence: TGCGCCAGCAGGACTGAGGCGGGGTACACCGGGGAGCTGTTTTTT. Translation gives CASRTEAGYTGELFF.

The chain recombines TRBV28 with TRBJ2-4, with D perhaps matching TRBD2 (6 bases). The germline V gene has CDR1 MDHEN and CDR2 SYDVKM. The CDR3 is 12 residues long. V was shortened by 8 bases and J by 6 bases, with 11 bases between the two germline ends. CDR3 sequence (DNA): TGTGCCAGCCAGATGGGGGGAAACATTCAGTACTTC. Protein: CASQMGGNIQYF.

This clonotype has ten or more counts. This chain connects TRBV12-3 or TRBV12-4 to TRBJ1-2; TRBD1 matches 9 bases. Trimming took 5 bases from V and 3 from J; bases not matched to a gene: 4. This CDR3 region has 14 residues. The CDR3, as DNA: TGTGCCAGCAGTGGGACAGGGCCCTACTATGGCTACACCTTC. The encoded protein is CASSGTGPYYGYTF.

This clonotype was seen at least ten times. The chain employs TRBV6-5 and TRBJ1-2, with 7 bases matching TRBD1. The germline V gene encodes CDR1 MNHEY and CDR2 SVGAGI. The CDR3 loop spans 13 amino acids. With 2 bases clipped from V and 6 bases from J, the junction kept 3 bases outside the gene matches. The CDR3 nucleotides read TGTGCCAGCAGTTACCCAGGGACAGATGGCTACACCTTC. As protein: CASSYPGTDGYTF.

This clonotype was observed many times. V and J are TRBV30 and TRBJ2-5; 9 positions agree with TRBD2. In germline, CDR1 is GTSNPN, CDR2 SVGIG (reference sequence). The V and J ends lost 0 bases and 5 bases, in that order; junction bases with no gene match: 7. This CDR3 is built from 15 residues. In nucleotides, the CDR3 is TGTGCCTGGAGTGTACAGCGGGGGGCCGGGGAGACCCAGTACTTC. This encodes CAWSVQRGAGETQYF.